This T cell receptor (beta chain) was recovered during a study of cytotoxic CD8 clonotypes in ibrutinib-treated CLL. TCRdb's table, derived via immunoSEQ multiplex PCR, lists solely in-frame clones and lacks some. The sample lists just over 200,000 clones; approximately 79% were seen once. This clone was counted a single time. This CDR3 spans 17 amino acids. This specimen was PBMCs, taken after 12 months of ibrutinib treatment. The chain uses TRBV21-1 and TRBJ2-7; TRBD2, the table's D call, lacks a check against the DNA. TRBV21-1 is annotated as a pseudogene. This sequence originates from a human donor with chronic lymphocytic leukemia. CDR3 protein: CASSKEKKGGHSYEQYF. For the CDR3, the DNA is TGTGCCAGCAGCAAAGAAAAAAAGGGGGGGCACTCCTACGAGCAGTACTTC.